This entry lists 14 T cell receptor beta chains sequenced from one sample in a study of CD8 T cells in Susac syndrome. A quantity of about 0.5 to 1 ug RNA underwent reverse transcription using random hexamers. TCRdb used MiXCR to reprocess the immunoSEQ multiplex PCR reads, holding one entry per CDR3 protein. Among some 130,000 distinct CDR3 sequences listed, around 93% were seen once. The source material was CD8+ T cells from PBMCs. All receptors derive from a human donor with Susac syndrome.

The chain is built from TRBV13 and TRBJ2-7; 9 nucleotides agree with TRBD2. The CDR3 is 15 amino acids. The trim removed 4 bases at V and 3 bases at J, leaving 7 bases unmatched. Per germline, CDR1 PRHDT and CDR2 FYEKMQ (reference sequence). The CDR3 sequence is CASSSYRLAVYEQYF. DNA for the CDR3: TGTGCCAGCAGCTCATATCGACTAGCGGTCTACGAGCAGTACTTC.

This clonotype showed up just a few times. V gene TRBV29-1 combines with J gene TRBJ2-1; TRBD2 matches 8 bases. The CDR3 totals 13 residues. With 7 bases clipped from V and 8 bases from J, the junction kept 10 bases outside the gene matches. CDR1 and CDR2 from the germline V gene are SQVTM and ANQGSEA. The CDR3, as DNA: TGCAGCGCGCCAGCGGGAGTTTTCGATGAGCAGTTCTTC. It is translated as CSAPAGVFDEQFF.

V gene TRBV2 combines with J gene TRBJ2-2; no firm D call. This CDR3 has 10 amino acids. Germline lookup yields CDR1 SNHLY and CDR2 FYNNEI. Trimming shortened V by 8 bases and J by 5 bases, and 3 bases separated the two germline ends. The CDR3 region has the DNA TGTGCCAGCGCGACCGGGGAGCTGTTTTTT. Translation gives CASATGELFF.

The V gene is TRBV29-1, the J gene TRBJ2-7, with a possible D match to TRBD1 (6 bases). This CDR3 comprises 13 residues. Germline loops: CDR1 SQVTM, CDR2 ANQGSEA. With 0 bases removed from V and 2 bases from J, the gap between germline ends came to 8 bases. The DNA of the CDR3 is TGCAGCGTTGAAGAGGACAGACCCTACGAGCAGTACTTC. Amino acids: CSVEEDRPYEQYF.

The chain combines TRBV9 with TRBJ1-1; 9 nucleotides line up with TRBD1. CDR3 length: 16 residues. Trimming at V came to 3 bases and at J to 9 bases, leaving 15 bases not matched to a gene. Germline V gene data show CDR1 as SGDLS and CDR2 as YYNGEE. CDR3 region: CASSDPETGGEGQAFF. CDR3 in DNA: TGTGCCAGCAGCGACCCGGAAACAGGGGGCGAAGGTCAAGCTTTCTTT.

The chain carries TRBV12-3 or TRBV12-4 and TRBJ2-1; D uncertain. V lost 6 bases and J lost 6, with 9 bases in between. The CDR3 sequence is 12 residues long. CDR3: CASSPAVNEQFF. The CDR3 region has the DNA TGTGCCAGCAGCCCCGCGGTCAATGAGCAGTTCTTC.

This chain links TRBV9 with TRBJ1-2; the D gene is possibly TRBD1 (6 bases). Trimming cost V 0 bases and J 4 bases, with 13 bases left between them. The CDR3 runs 15 residues. Per germline, CDR1 SGDLS and CDR2 YYNGEE. The CDR3 region has the DNA TGTGCCAGCAGCGTAGCCTCAGGGGTACGCTATGGCTACACCTTC. This codes for CASSVASGVRYGYTF.

The chain employs TRBV27 and TRBJ2-5, with D perhaps TRBD2 (5 bases). Trimming shortened V by 2 bases and J by 5 bases, and 9 bases separated the two germline ends. The CDR3 is 13 amino acids. CDR1 and CDR2 (germline): MNHEY, SMNVEV (reference sequence). The CDR3 loop reads CASSLTGWETQYF. The CDR3 bases are TGTGCCAGCAGTTTAACGGGGTGGGAGACCCAGTACTTC.

The chain links TRBV4-1 to TRBJ2-3; TRBD2 matches 12 bases. CDR3 length: 16 amino acids. In germline, CDR1 is MGHRA, CDR2 YSYEKL. Trimming removed 4 bases from V and 2 bases from J; junction bases left unmatched: 4. The CDR3 coding sequence is TGCGCCAGCAGCCCAGGACTAGCGGGATACACAGATACGCAGTATTTT. This codes for CASSPGLAGYTDTQYF.

The V gene is TRBV5-6, the J gene TRBJ2-1; 12 bases agree with TRBD2. V shed 5 bases, J shed 11 bases, and the junction held 14 bases outside the gene matches. Per germline, CDR1 SGHDT and CDR2 YYEEEE. There are 16 residues in the CDR3. DNA of the CDR3: TGTGCCAGCAGGCGTTCTAGCGGGAGGGCCCGATACCAGCAGTTCTTC. Translated: CASRRSSGRARYQQFF.

The DNA of the CDR3 is TGTGCCAGCAGCTTAGATGGGGGAAGCCCGCAGTTCTTC. Protein: CASSLDGGSPQFF. This chain links TRBV7-2 with TRBJ2-1; the D call may be TRBD1 or TRBD2 (5 bases each). The CDR3 consists of 13 residues. Trimming shortened V by 1 base and J by 12 bases, and 13 bases separated the two germline ends. Germline CDR1 is SGHTA and CDR2 is FQGNSA.

This chain connects TRBV11-2 to TRBJ2-1, with 7 bases that match TRBD1. Germline lookup yields CDR1 SGHAT and CDR2 FQNNGV. V lost 5 bases, J lost 7 bases, and 11 bases stayed unmatched. The CDR3 length is 15 residues. CDR3 region: CASSAPGQRLNEQFF. CDR3 DNA sequence: TGTGCCAGCAGCGCGCCGGGACAGCGGCTTAATGAGCAGTTCTTC. Combining the CDR3 with reference TRBV11-2 and TRBJ2-1 gives the whole variable domain EAGVAQSPRYKIIEKRQSVAFWCNPISGHATLYWYQQILGQGPKLLIQFQNNGVVDDSQLPKDRFSAERLKGVDSTLKIQPAKLEDSAVYLCASSAPGQRLNEQFFGPGTRLTVL.

The chain carries TRBV30 and TRBJ2-2, with 9 nucleotides matching TRBD1. The trim removed 7 bases at V and 8 bases at J, leaving 11 bases unmatched. Germline CDR1 reads GTSNPN; CDR2 reads SVGIG (reference sequence). The CDR3 loop spans 14 amino acids. CDR3 nucleotides: TGTGCCTCAGGGGGACAGGGATTTCCTGGGGAGCTGTTTTTT. It specifies CASGGQGFPGELFF.

The chain uses TRBV7-9 and TRBJ2-7; D is unclear. The V gene lost 6 bases and the J gene lost 4 bases, with 13 bases spanning the gap. Germline assignment: CDR1 SEHNR and CDR2 FQNEAQ (reference sequence). The CDR3 runs 13 residues. The CDR3 DNA reads as TGTGCCAGCAGTTACACCGACACATACGAGCAGTACTTC. It specifies CASSYTDTYEQYF.